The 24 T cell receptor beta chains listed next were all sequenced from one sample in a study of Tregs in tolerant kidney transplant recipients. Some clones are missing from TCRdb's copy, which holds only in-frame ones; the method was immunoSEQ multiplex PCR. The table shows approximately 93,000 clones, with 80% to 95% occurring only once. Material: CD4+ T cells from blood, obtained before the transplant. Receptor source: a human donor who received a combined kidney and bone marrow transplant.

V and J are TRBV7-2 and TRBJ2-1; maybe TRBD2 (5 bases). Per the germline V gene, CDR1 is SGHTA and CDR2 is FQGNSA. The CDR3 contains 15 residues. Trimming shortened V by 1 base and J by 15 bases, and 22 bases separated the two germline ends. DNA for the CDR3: TGTGCCAGCAGCTTAGGATGGGTCGGGGTCGGGGAGTGGTTCTTC. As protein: CASSLGWVGVGEWFF.

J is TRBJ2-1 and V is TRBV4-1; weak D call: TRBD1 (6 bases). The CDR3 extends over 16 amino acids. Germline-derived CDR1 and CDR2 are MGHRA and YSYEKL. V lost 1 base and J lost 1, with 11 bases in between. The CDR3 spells CASSQVGQGSYNEQFF. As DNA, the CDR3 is TGCGCCAGCAGCCAAGTCGGGCAGGGGTCCTACAATGAGCAGTTCTTC.

The CDR3 nucleotides read TGTGCCATCAGTTTACAGGGTAACTATGGCTACACCTTC. Amino acids: CAISLQGNYGYTF. J is TRBJ1-2 and V is TRBV10-3, with a possible D match to TRBD1 (6 bases). Trimming shortened V by 5 bases and J by 1 base, and 8 bases separated the two germline ends. The CDR3 length is 13 residues. Germline V gene sequence: CDR1 ENHRY, CDR2 SYGVKD.

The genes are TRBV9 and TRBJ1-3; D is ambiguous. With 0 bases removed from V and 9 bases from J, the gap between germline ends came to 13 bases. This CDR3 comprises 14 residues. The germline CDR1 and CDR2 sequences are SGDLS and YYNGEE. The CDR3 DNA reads TGTGCCAGCAGCGTAGTGCACGGGGAGGGCACCATATATTTT. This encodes CASSVVHGEGTIYF.

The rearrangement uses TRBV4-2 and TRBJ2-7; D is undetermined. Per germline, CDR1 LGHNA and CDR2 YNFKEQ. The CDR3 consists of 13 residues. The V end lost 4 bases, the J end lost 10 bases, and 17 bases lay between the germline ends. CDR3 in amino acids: CASSPQSDTPQYF. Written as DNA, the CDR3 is TGTGCCAGCAGCCCCCAATCCGACACTCCCCAGTACTTC.

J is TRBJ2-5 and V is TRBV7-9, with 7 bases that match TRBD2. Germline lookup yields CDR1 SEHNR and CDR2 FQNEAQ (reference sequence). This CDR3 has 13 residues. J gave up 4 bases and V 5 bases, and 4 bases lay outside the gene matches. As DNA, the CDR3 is TGTGCCAGCAGCGCACCTAGCGGAGAGACCCAGTACTTC. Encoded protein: CASSAPSGETQYF. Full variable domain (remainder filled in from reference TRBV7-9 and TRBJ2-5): DTGVSQNPRHKITKRGQNVTFRCDPISEHNRLYWYRQTLGQGPEFLTYFQNEAQLEKSRLLSDRFSAERPKGSFSTLEIQRTEQGDSAMYLCASSAPSGETQYFGPGTRLLVL.

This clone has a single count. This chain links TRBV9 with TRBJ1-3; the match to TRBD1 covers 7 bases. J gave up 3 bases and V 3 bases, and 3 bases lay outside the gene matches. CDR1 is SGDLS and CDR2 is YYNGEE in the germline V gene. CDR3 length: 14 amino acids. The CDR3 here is CASSDRTGGNTIYF. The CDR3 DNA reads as TGTGCCAGCAGCGACCGGACAGGTGGAAACACCATATATTTT.

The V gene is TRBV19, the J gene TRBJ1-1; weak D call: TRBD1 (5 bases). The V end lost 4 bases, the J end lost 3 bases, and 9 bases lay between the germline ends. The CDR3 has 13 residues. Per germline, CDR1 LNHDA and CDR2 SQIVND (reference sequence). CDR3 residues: CASSSGRDTEAFF. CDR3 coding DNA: TGTGCCAGTAGTAGTGGCAGGGACACTGAAGCTTTCTTT.

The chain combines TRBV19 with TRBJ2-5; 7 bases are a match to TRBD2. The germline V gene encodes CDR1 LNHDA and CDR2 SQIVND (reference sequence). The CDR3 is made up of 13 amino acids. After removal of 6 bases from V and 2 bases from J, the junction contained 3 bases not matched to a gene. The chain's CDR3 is CASRGRGQETQYF. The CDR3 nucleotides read TGTGCCAGTAGAGGGAGGGGACAAGAGACCCAGTACTTC.

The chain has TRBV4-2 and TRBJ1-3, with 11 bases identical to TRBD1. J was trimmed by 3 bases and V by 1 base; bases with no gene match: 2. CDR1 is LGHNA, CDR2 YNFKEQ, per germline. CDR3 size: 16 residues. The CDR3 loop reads CASSQAGQGGGNTIYF. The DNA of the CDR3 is TGTGCCAGCAGCCAAGCGGGACAGGGGGGTGGAAACACCATATATTTT.

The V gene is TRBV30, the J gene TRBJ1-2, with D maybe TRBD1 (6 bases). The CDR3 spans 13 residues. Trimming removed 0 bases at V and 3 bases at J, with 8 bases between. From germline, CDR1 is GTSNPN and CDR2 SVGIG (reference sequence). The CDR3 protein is CAWSVRTDYGYTF. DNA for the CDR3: TGTGCCTGGAGTGTTAGGACAGACTATGGCTACACCTTC.

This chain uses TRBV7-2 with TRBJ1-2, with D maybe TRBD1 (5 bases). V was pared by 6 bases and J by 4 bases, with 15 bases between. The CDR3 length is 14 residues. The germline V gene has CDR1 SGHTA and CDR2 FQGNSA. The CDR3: CASRYGGPFYGYTF. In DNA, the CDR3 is TGTGCCAGCAGGTACGGGGGACCCTTCTATGGCTACACCTTC.

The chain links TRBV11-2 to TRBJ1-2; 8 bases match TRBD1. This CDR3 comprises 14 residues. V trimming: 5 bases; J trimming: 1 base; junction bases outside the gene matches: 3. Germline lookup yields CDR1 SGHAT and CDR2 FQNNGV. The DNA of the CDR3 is TGTGCCAGCAGCGCGGGACAGGTTAACTATGGCTACACCTTC. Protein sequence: CASSAGQVNYGYTF.

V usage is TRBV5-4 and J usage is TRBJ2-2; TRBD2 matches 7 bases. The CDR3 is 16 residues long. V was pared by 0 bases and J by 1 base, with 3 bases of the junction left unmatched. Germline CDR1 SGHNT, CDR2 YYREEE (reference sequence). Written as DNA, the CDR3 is TGTGCCAGCAGCTTGGGCCTAGCGGTGAACACCGGGGAGCTGTTTTTT. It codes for CASSLGLAVNTGELFF. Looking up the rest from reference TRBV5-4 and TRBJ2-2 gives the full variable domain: ETGVTQSPTHLIKTRGQQVTLRCSSQSGHNTVSWYQQALGQGPQFIFQYYREEENGRGNFPPRFSGLQFPNYSSELNVNALELDDSALYLCASSLGLAVNTGELFFGEGSRLTVL.

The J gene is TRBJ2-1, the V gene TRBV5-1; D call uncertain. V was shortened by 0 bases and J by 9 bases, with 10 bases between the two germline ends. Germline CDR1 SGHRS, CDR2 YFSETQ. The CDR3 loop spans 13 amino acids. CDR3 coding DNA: TGCGCCAGCAGCTTGGGTCCCGAGAGTGAGCAGTTCTTC. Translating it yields CASSLGPESEQFF.

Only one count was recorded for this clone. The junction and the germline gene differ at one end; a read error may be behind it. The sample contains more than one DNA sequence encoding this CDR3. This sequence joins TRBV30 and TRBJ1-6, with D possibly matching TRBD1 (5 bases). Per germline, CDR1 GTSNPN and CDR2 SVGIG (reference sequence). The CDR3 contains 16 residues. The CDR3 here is CAWSVLSDSINSPLHF. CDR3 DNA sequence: TGTGCCTGGAGTGTACTAAGTGACAGTATCAATTCCCCCCTCCACTTT.

CDR3 in DNA: TGTGCCTGGGCATCGACAGTAGCCCAGCCCCAGCATTTT. This gives the protein CAWASTVAQPQHF. The rearrangement links TRBV30 to TRBJ1-5, with D perhaps matching TRBD1 (5 bases). This CDR3 has 13 amino acids. Trimming stripped 5 bases from V and 7 bases from J, with 15 bases between. CDR1 is GTSNPN and CDR2 is SVGIG in the germline V gene (reference sequence).

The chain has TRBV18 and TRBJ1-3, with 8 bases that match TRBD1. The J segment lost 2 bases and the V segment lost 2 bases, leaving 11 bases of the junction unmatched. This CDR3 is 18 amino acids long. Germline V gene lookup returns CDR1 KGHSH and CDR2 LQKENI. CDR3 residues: CASSPRLGQGDPGNTIYF. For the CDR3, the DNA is TGTGCCAGCTCACCAAGGCTTGGACAGGGCGATCCTGGAAACACCATATATTTT.

The CDR3 sequence is CASSPTGTNYGYTF. The CDR3 DNA sequence: TGTGCCAGCTCACCAACAGGGACTAACTATGGCTACACCTTC. The genes are TRBV18 and TRBJ1-2; TRBD1 is a possible D gene (6 bases). The V gene lost 2 bases and the J gene lost 0 bases, with 7 bases spanning the gap. Germline loops: CDR1 KGHSH, CDR2 LQKENI. The CDR3 totals 14 residues.

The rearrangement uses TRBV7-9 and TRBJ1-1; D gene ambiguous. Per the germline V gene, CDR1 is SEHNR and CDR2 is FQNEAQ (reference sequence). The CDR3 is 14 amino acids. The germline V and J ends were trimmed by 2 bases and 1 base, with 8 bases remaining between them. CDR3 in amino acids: CASSLFSGNTEAFF. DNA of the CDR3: TGTGCCAGCAGCTTATTTTCGGGGAACACTGAAGCTTTCTTT.

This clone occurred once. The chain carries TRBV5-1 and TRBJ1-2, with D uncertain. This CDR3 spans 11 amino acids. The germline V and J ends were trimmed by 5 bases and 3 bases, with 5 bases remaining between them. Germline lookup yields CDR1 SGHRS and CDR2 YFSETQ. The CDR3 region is CASSLYYGYTF. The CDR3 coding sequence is TGCGCCAGCAGTTTATACTATGGCTACACCTTC.

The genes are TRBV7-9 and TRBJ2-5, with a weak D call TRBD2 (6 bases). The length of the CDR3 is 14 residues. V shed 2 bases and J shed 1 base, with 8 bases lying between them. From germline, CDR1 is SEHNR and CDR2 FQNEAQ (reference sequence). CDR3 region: CASSLSSAQETQYF. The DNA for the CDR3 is TGTGCCAGCAGCTTATCTAGCGCCCAAGAGACCCAGTACTTC.

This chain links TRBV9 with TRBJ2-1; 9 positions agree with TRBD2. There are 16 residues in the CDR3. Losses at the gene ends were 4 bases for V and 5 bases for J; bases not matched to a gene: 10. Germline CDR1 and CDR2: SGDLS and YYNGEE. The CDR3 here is CASSPLRVAGDNEQFF. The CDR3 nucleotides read TGTGCCAGCAGCCCCCTCCGAGTAGCGGGGGACAATGAGCAGTTCTTC.

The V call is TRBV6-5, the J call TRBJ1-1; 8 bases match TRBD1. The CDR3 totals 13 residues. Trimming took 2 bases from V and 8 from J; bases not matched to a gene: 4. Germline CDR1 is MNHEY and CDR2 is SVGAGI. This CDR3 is CASSYPRTGEAFF. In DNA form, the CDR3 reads TGTGCCAGCAGTTACCCTCGGACAGGGGAAGCTTTCTTT.